The TCR beta chain described here comes from a study of a mutant IDH1 vaccine in newly diagnosed glioma. Study context: Visit V12 was conducted at week 35 as the safety follow-up. Visit V13 came later, at week 47.

Trimming removed 10 bases at V and 3 bases at J, with 19 bases between. The CDR3 is 15 amino acids. Germline V gene sequence: CDR1 LNHDA, CDR2 SQIVND (reference sequence). Clones were read by immunoSEQ multiplex PCR, and TCRdb kept only the in-frame ones, dropping some. The sample holds about 56,000 clones, 83% seen once. In regard to this clone: The antigen remains unidentified.

Time point specified: week 47, end of study. The content of each vaccine dose was 300 ug of mutant IDH1 20-mer peptide, and topical imiquimod accompanied it. The rearrangement joins TRBV19 to TRBJ2-4; TRBD2 is a possible D gene (5 bases). The sample consisted of PBMCs, taken from a glioma patient whose treatment included an IDH1 peptide vaccine. The sequence came from a woman aged 45-65 years with glioma. CDR3 protein: CATSETGNDKNIQYF. The CDR3 region has the DNA TGTGCCACTTCCGAAACGGGAAACGACAAAAACATTCAGTACTTC.